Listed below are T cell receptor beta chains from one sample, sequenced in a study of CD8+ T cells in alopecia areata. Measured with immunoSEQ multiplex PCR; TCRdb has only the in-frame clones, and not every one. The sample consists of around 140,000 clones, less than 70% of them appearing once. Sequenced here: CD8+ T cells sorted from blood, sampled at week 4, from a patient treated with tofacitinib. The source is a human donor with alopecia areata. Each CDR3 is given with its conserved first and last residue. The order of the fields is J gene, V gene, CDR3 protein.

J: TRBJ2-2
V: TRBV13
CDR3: CASSPASVGGYTGELFF

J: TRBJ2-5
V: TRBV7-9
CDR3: CASSPTGARETQYF

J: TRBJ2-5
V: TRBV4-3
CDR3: CASSQGQGTQYF

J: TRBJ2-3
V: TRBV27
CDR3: CASSGLAHIGDTQYF

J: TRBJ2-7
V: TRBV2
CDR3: CASTQWDPAYEQYF

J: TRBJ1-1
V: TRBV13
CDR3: CASSFDLAEAFF

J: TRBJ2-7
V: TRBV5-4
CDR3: CASSLVGALEQYF

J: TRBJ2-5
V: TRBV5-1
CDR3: CASSRYRETQYF

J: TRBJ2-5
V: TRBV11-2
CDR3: CASSFGSRHQETQYF

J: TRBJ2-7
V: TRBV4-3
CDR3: CASSQDQGESGYEQYF

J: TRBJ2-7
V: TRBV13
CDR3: CASSPQGGEQYF

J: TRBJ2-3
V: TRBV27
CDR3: CASSLPSGGAVDTQYF

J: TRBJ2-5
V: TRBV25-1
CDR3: CASRGGGQPAQYF

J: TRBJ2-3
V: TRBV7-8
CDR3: CASSLVQGDTQYF

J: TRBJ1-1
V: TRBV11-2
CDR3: CASSSEVRNTEAFF

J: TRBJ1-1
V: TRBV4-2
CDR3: CASSQDRRQEEGRDEAFF

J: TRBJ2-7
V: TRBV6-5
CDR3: CASSWTAGAYEQYF

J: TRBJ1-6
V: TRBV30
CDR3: CAWSVGTGLSPLHF

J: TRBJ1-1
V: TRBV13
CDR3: CASSLMGEMNTEAFF

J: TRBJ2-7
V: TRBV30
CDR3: CAWSLTTAEQYF

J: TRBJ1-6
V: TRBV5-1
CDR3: CASSLDGLNSPLHF

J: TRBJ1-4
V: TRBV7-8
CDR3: CASSIQGPINEKLFF

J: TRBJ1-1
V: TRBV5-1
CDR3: CASSLDGGTEAFF

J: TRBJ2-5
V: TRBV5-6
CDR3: CASSFMDSWETQYF